This is a list of T cell receptor beta chains from one sample in a study of cytomegalovirus exposure and HLA in healthy donors. Here immunoSEQ multiplex PCR was the method, and the copy in TCRdb shows in-frame clones only, minus some. The repertoire holds roughly 180,000 clones, 80% to 90% seen once, with roughly 8.8% in the top ten. Sequencing input: PBMCs. The receptors shown here come from a man in his late teens or twenties in good health and CMV-seropositive. CDR3s include the opening cysteine and the closing phenylalanine or tryptophan. A D gene is named only where the DNA matches it firmly. Only some rows state a clone size, as once, few, many or a class for expanded clones.

J,D,size,V,CDR3,DNA
TRBJ2-1,.,once,TRBV7-2,CASTPLGSYNEQFF,TGTGCCAGCACCCCCCTCGGGTCTTACAATGAGCAGTTCTTC
TRBJ2-1,TRBD2,.,TRBV4-1,CASSQDVLAGTGEQFF,TGCGCCAGCAGCCAAGATGTATTAGCGGGGACTGGGGAGCAGTTCTTC
TRBJ2-3,TRBD1,.,TRBV30,CAWSAGDRTSTDTQYF,TGTGCCTGGAGCGCTGGGGACAGAACTAGCACAGATACGCAGTATTTT
TRBJ1-2,.,.,TRBV6-5,CASSYSPAANYGYTF,TGTGCCAGCAGTTACTCGCCAGCGGCTAACTATGGCTACACCTTC
TRBJ2-1,.,.,TRBV11-2,CASNWGHRSSYNEQFF,TGTGCCAGCAACTGGGGCCACAGGAGCTCCTACAATGAGCAGTTCTTC
TRBJ2-7,.,.,TRBV7-7,CASSLSSDFNNEQYF,TGTGCCAGCAGCTTAAGTTCGGACTTCAACAACGAGCAGTACTTC
TRBJ2-1,TRBD2,.,TRBV6-5,CASRGGLAGGQAQFF,TGTGCCAGCAGAGGAGGACTAGCGGGGGGGCAGGCCCAGTTCTTC
TRBJ2-7,.,.,TRBV5-1,CASSPGTGPSYEQYF,TGCGCCAGCAGCCCCGGAACAGGACCCTCCTACGAGCAGTACTTC
TRBJ1-1,TRBD1,few,TRBV4-1,CASSSRTGGTEAFF,TGCGCCAGCAGCTCACGGACAGGGGGCACTGAAGCTTTCTTT
TRBJ1-6,.,.,TRBV5-1,CASSLVRGGESPLHF,TGCGCCAGCAGCTTGGTCAGGGGCGGAGAATCACCCCTCCACTTT
TRBJ2-7,.,.,TRBV27,CASSLAGNYEQYF,TGTGCCAGCAGTTTAGCAGGGAATTACGAGCAGTACTTC
TRBJ1-3,.,.,TRBV19,CASSIVRGSGNTIYF,TGTGCCAGTAGTATAGTACGGGGCTCTGGAAACACCATATATTTT
TRBJ2-1,TRBD1,.,TRBV19,CASTGGNEQFF,TGTGCCAGTACAGGGGGCAATGAGCAGTTCTTC
TRBJ1-4,TRBD1,.,TRBV14,CASSHRTGEGRANEKLFF,TGTGCCAGCAGCCACCGGACAGGGGAGGGTCGGGCTAATGAAAAACTGTTTTTT
TRBJ2-7,.,.,TRBV30,CAWSGVARASTYEQYF,TGTGCCTGGAGTGGGGTCGCGAGGGCTAGTACCTACGAGCAGTACTTC
TRBJ1-1,.,.,TRBV30,CAWGAFNTEAFF,TGTGCCTGGGGAGCGTTTAACACTGAAGCTTTCTTT
TRBJ1-1,TRBD1,.,TRBV4-1,CASSRPTGQGANTEAFF,TGCGCCAGCAGCCGGCCCACCGGACAGGGGGCGAACACTGAGGCTTTCTTT
TRBJ2-5,.,.,TRBV5-1,CASSFKVRETQYF,TGCGCCAGCAGCTTTAAGGTGAGGGAGACCCAGTACTTC
TRBJ1-6,.,few,TRBV2,CASSEVSDNSPLHF,TGTGCCAGCAGTGAAGTCTCAGATAATTCACCCCTCCACTTT
TRBJ2-7,TRBD2,.,TRBV9,CASILGLAGGPEQYF,TGTGCCAGCATACTAGGACTAGCGGGGGGGCCCGAGCAGTACTTC
TRBJ2-3,TRBD2,.,TRBV29-1,CSAKTSGGGGTDTQYF,TGCAGCGCCAAGACTAGCGGGGGGGGTGGTACAGATACGCAGTATTTT
TRBJ1-5,.,.,TRBV10-2,CASRIGAGGNQPQHF,TGCGCCAGCCGGATCGGGGCGGGGGGCAATCAGCCCCAGCATTTT
TRBJ2-3,.,.,TRBV5-1,CATTRSEAWSLSDTQYF,TGCGCCACTACCCGTTCCGAAGCCTGGAGCTTGTCAGATACGCAGTATTTT
TRBJ2-2,.,.,TRBV7-8,CASSVRSAGTGELFF,TGTGCCAGCAGCGTAAGGTCGGCGGGCACCGGGGAGCTGTTTTTT
TRBJ2-7,.,.,TRBV6-1,CASSGQGRDEQYF,TGTGCCAGCAGTGGCCAGGGTCGGGACGAGCAGTACTTC
TRBJ2-3,TRBD2,.,TRBV5-1,CASSSAGGLQGDTQYF,TGCGCCAGCAGCTCAGCGGGGGGGCTGCAGGGAGATACGCAGTATTTT
TRBJ1-4,.,few,TRBV15,CATSRDGARDEKLFF,TGTGCCACCAGCAGAGATGGGGCCAGAGACGAAAAACTGTTTTTT
TRBJ1-1,.,.,TRBV7-8,CASNYQGRTEAFF,TGTGCCAGCAACTACCAGGGGCGGACTGAAGCTTTCTTT
TRBJ1-1,.,.,TRBV18,CASSRLDRNTEAFF,TGTGCCAGCTCACGATTGGACAGGAACACTGAAGCTTTCTTT
TRBJ2-1,.,.,TRBV18,CASSPPNPTGKNNEQFF,TGTGCCAGCTCACCCCCTAACCCGACAGGTAAAAACAATGAGCAGTTCTTC
TRBJ1-3,.,.,TRBV5-1,CASSSEGTEGNTIYF,TGCGCCAGCAGCTCGGAGGGTACGGAGGGAAACACCATATATTTT
TRBJ1-5,.,.,TRBV7-9,CASSRTGPNQPQHF,TGTGCCAGCAGCCGAACAGGGCCTAATCAGCCCCAGCATTTT
TRBJ2-7,TRBD1,.,TRBV15,CATSRDYGTGGFNEQYF,TGTGCCACCAGCAGAGACTACGGGACAGGGGGCTTCAACGAGCAGTACTTC
TRBJ1-1,.,.,TRBV9,CASSLSAGTEAFF,TGTGCCAGCAGCCTTTCAGCGGGCACTGAAGCTTTCTTT
TRBJ1-1,TRBD1,.,TRBV29-1,CSVPSDGQGRSRLNTEAFF,TGCAGCGTTCCCTCTGACGGACAGGGACGGAGCCGATTGAACACTGAAGCTTTCTTT
TRBJ2-5,TRBD2,.,TRBV9,CASSVAASGGQETQYF,TGTGCCAGCAGCGTAGCGGCTAGCGGGGGGCAAGAGACCCAGTACTTC
TRBJ1-2,TRBD1,.,TRBV2,CASSEAQGAGGYTF,TGTGCCAGCAGTGAAGCGCAGGGGGCGGGTGGCTACACCTTC